The 21 T cell receptor beta chains below come from one sample, sequenced in a study of T cell changes during pregnancy in multiple sclerosis. Only in-frame clones appear in the TCRdb table, and some are missing; sequencing was by immunoSEQ multiplex PCR. The data show some 87,000 clones, around 90% seen once. Here the sequenced sample was CD4+ T cells from peripheral blood mononuclear cells, taken before pregnancy. These receptors were collected from a female donor with multiple sclerosis, enrolled in a pregnancy study.

V is TRBV5-1 and J is TRBJ2-1, with 7 bases that match TRBD2. The CDR3 is 15 amino acids. The V gene's germline CDR1 is SGHRS and CDR2 YFSETQ. V lost 0 bases and J lost 4; bases outside the gene matches: 4. The DNA of the CDR3 is TGCGCCAGCAGCTTGGGGCTAGCGGAGTACAATGAGCAGTTCTTC. Amino acids: CASSLGLAEYNEQFF.

This clone was recorded once. The rearrangement links TRBV7-9 to TRBJ2-5; D remains ambiguous. The germline V and J ends were trimmed by 2 bases and 2 bases, with 9 bases remaining between them. Germline V CDR1 and CDR2: SEHNR, FQNEAQ (reference sequence). The CDR3 runs 14 residues. CDR3: CASSLPDFQETQYF. Here the CDR3 DNA reads TGTGCCAGCAGCTTACCAGACTTTCAAGAGACCCAGTACTTC.

The chain links TRBV15 to TRBJ1-1, with 9 bases fitting TRBD1. CDR1 and CDR2 from the germline V gene are LNHNV and YYDKDF (reference sequence). This CDR3 has 19 residues. Trimming took 0 bases from V and 0 from J; bases not matched to a gene: 11. This chain's CDR3 is CATSRDYGDRVKMNTEAFF. In DNA form, the CDR3 reads TGTGCCACCAGCAGAGATTACGGGGACAGGGTAAAGATGAACACTGAAGCTTTCTTT.

The chain carries TRBV28 and TRBJ1-1; D is unresolved. The CDR3 runs 14 residues. The V gene's germline CDR1 is MDHEN and CDR2 SYDVKM. V was shortened by 5 bases and J by 6 bases, with 16 bases between the two germline ends. CDR3 in DNA: TGTGCCAGCAGTACCCTCGGTAGTCCGCCTGAAGCTTTCTTT. Its protein product is CASSTLGSPPEAFF.

CDR3 nucleotides: TGTGCCAGCAGTTCCCCAGTCGGGGAGCTGTTTTTT. Translated, it gives CASSSPVGELFF. This sequence joins TRBV6-5 and TRBJ2-2; no clear D. Deletions cut 4 bases from V and 7 bases from J, with 7 bases between. CDR1 MNHEY and CDR2 SVGAGI come from the germline V gene. The CDR3 sequence is 12 residues long.

The CDR3 reads CASSPRTENTGELFF. The CDR3 DNA reads as TGTGCCAGCAGCCCTCGGACAGAAAACACCGGGGAGCTGTTTTTT. V and J are TRBV4-2 and TRBJ2-2, with D possibly TRBD1 on 6 matching bases. There are 15 residues in the CDR3. CDR1 and CDR2 (germline): LGHNA, YNFKEQ. V was clipped by 4 bases and J by 2 bases, with 11 bases between them.

This clone was counted only a few times. As DNA, the CDR3 is TGTGCCAGTAGTGGAGTGGGGGGGGCTAATCAGCCCCAGCATTTT. This gives the protein CASSGVGGANQPQHF. This chain connects TRBV19 to TRBJ1-5; D might be TRBD1 (6 bases). V dropped 5 bases and J dropped 4 bases, with 15 bases sitting between them. The CDR3 length is 15 residues. Germline CDR1 LNHDA, CDR2 SQIVND (reference sequence).

The chain links TRBV18 to TRBJ1-3; D not resolved. The CDR3 has 15 amino acids. The germline V gene encodes CDR1 KGHSH and CDR2 LQKENI. The germline V and J ends were trimmed by 3 bases and 9 bases, with 18 bases remaining between them. The CDR3 reads CASSPRGRAESTIYF. The CDR3 DNA reads TGTGCCAGCTCACCCCGAGGGCGGGCGGAGAGCACCATATATTTT.

This chain links TRBV5-5 with TRBJ1-5; possible D gene TRBD1, 5 bases. The V and J ends lost 6 bases and 3 bases respectively, with 16 bases between them. Germline CDR1 reads SGHKS; CDR2 reads YYEKEE (reference sequence). The CDR3 length is 15 residues. CDR3 in DNA: TGTGCCAGCACCTTCTCCGGGGACTCCAATCAGCCCCAGCATTTT. Translation gives CASTFSGDSNQPQHF.

The chain uses TRBV7-3 and TRBJ2-6, with 9 bases that match TRBD1. CDR1 is SGHTA and CDR2 is FQGTGA in the germline V gene. The V and J ends lost 5 bases and 0 bases, in that order; junction bases with no gene match: 11. This CDR3 spans 19 amino acids. The CDR3 loop is CASSPIRQGGDSGANVLTF. CDR3 bases: TGTGCCAGCAGCCCGATACGACAGGGGGGGGACTCTGGGGCCAACGTCCTGACTTTC.

The chain combines TRBV6-1 with TRBJ2-7; the D gene is possibly TRBD2 (6 bases). The CDR3 spans 13 residues. Germline V gene lookup returns CDR1 MNHNS and CDR2 SASEGT. V lost 11 bases, J lost 6 bases, and 20 bases lay in between. CDR3: CAGGIDSRLEQYF. The CDR3 region has the DNA TGTGCCGGGGGGATCGACTCCCGGCTCGAGCAGTACTTC.

V is TRBV6-5 and J is TRBJ2-7, with D perhaps matching TRBD2 (6 bases). CDR1 and CDR2 (germline): MNHEY, SVGAGI. V was clipped by 4 bases and J by 2 bases, with 9 bases between them. The CDR3 extends over 13 amino acids. CDR3 nucleotides: TGTGCCAGCAGTTTGGCGGGGCCCTACGAGCAGTACTTC. It specifies CASSLAGPYEQYF.

V gene TRBV9 combines with J gene TRBJ2-2; 10 bases align to TRBD2. This CDR3 region has 17 residues. Germline V gene lookup returns CDR1 SGDLS and CDR2 YYNGEE. J was trimmed by 6 bases and V by 0 bases; bases with no gene match: 8. CDR3 bases: TGTGCCAGCAGCGTAGGGGGTCAAGCGGGAGGGTCCGGGGAGCTGTTTTTT. This translates into CASSVGGQAGGSGELFF.

This clone has just one count. The V call is TRBV13, the J call TRBJ2-7; TRBD2 matches 10 bases. There are 14 residues in the CDR3. Per the germline V gene, CDR1 is PRHDT and CDR2 is FYEKMQ (reference sequence). The V segment lost 5 bases and the J segment 6 bases; nucleotides outside the gene matches: 7. CDR3 in amino acids: CASSVGLAHGEQYF. CDR3 coding DNA: TGTGCCAGCAGCGTGGGACTAGCGCACGGCGAGCAGTACTTC.

The CDR3 sequence: CASSPNQGYYGYTF. Written as DNA, the CDR3 is TGTGCCAGCTCACCGAACCAGGGTTACTATGGCTACACCTTC. The chain has TRBV18 and TRBJ1-2; D may be TRBD1 (5 bases). Trimming cost V 3 bases and J 3 bases, with 11 bases left between them. Germline loops: CDR1 KGHSH, CDR2 LQKENI. This CDR3 has 14 residues.

This chain connects TRBV9 to TRBJ1-1, with 9 bases aligning to TRBD1. This CDR3 is built from 17 residues. In germline, CDR1 is SGDLS, CDR2 YYNGEE. The V segment lost 3 bases and the J segment 7 bases; nucleotides outside the gene matches: 16. The CDR3 nucleotides are TGTGCCAGCAGCGCGAACAGGGACAGGGACGGAGGGGGTGAAGCTTTCTTT. Translated: CASSANRDRDGGGEAFF.

This clone was observed a single time. The chain combines TRBV5-1 with TRBJ2-1, with 11 bases matching TRBD2. The CDR3 length is 17 residues. V lost 0 bases to trimming and J lost 8 bases; unmatched junction nucleotides: 10. Germline CDR1 SGHRS, CDR2 YFSETQ. CDR3 loop: CASSLEPTSGRLDEQFF. The CDR3 nucleotides are TGCGCCAGCAGCTTGGAACCCACTAGCGGGAGACTCGATGAGCAGTTCTTC.

V gene TRBV7-9 combines with J gene TRBJ1-2; 9 positions agree with TRBD1. The CDR3 sequence is 14 residues long. The germline gives CDR1 SEHNR, CDR2 FQNEAQ (reference sequence). V trimming: 5 bases; J trimming: 5 bases; junction bases outside the gene matches: 6. The CDR3 bases are TGTGCCAGCAGCCCTGGGACAGGGTTTTATGGCTACACCTTC. The encoded protein is CASSPGTGFYGYTF.

This chain joins TRBV28 and TRBJ2-2; D perhaps matches TRBD2 (5 bases). Germline values: CDR1 MDHEN, CDR2 SYDVKM. There are 14 residues in the CDR3. V lost 6 bases to trimming and J lost 6 bases, with 14 bases between them. CDR3 loop: CASRSAGAAGELFF. CDR3 bases: TGTGCCAGCAGGTCCGCTGGAGCGGCCGGGGAGCTGTTTTTT. The full variable domain, rest sourced from reference TRBV28 and TRBJ2-2, is DVKVTQSSRYLVKRTGEKVFLECVQDMDHENMFWYRQDPGLGLRLIYFSYDVKMKEKGDIPEGYSVSREKKERFSLILESASTNQTSMYLCASRSAGAAGELFFGEGSRLTVL.

This chain joins TRBV6-1 and TRBJ2-1; tentative D call: TRBD1 (6 bases). V was pared by 4 bases and J by 1 base, with 14 bases between. The CDR3 runs to 16 residues. Germline CDR1 is MNHNS and CDR2 is SASEGT. The CDR3 coding sequence is TGTGCCAGCAGTGTCCACAGGGATACTTCCTACAATGAGCAGTTCTTC. Protein: CASSVHRDTSYNEQFF.

The chain is built from TRBV5-1 and TRBJ1-5; D might be TRBD1 (6 bases). V lost 4 bases and J lost 3, with 11 bases in between. Germline loops: CDR1 SGHRS, CDR2 YFSETQ. The CDR3 sequence is 14 residues long. The CDR3 region is CASSTTGPNQPQHF. In nucleotides, the CDR3 is TGCGCCAGCAGCACCACAGGGCCCAATCAGCCCCAGCATTTT.